These 11 T cell receptor beta chains originate from one sample sequenced in a study of post-analysis software for immune sequencing data. Which antigens these TCRs recognize remains unknown. Study-level findings and limits: In patients, TRBV5-6, TRBV5-1 and TRBV20-1 belonged to five TRBV segments found more frequently than in controls.

TCR beta cDNA libraries included unique molecular identifiers. TCRdb called the PCR reads again in MiXCR, with one record for every CDR3 protein. The sample has roughly 800,000 distinct CDR3 sequences, approximately 53% seen once. Material: blood. The source is a girl aged 5-17 years with multiple sclerosis.

The table lists this clonotype with a count of one. The CDR3 loop is CSARRPDQVLNNEQFF. The CDR3 DNA sequence: TGCAGTGCCCGACGCCCGGACCAGGTGTTAAACAATGAGCAGTTCTTC. The chain couples TRBV20-1 to TRBJ2-1; D not resolved. The V end was cut by 6 bases, the J end by 5 bases, with 23 bases between. The CDR3 is made up of 16 amino acids. In germline, CDR1 is DFQATT, CDR2 SNEGSKA (reference sequence).

This rearrangement joins TRBV4-1 to TRBJ1-1; maybe TRBD1 (5 bases). Germline lookup yields CDR1 MGHRA and CDR2 YSYEKL. The CDR3 sequence is 15 residues long. The germline V and J ends were trimmed by 4 bases and 1 base, with 13 bases remaining between them. This CDR3 reads CASSLPGTANTEAFF. CDR3 DNA sequence: TGCGCCAGCAGCCTACCCGGGACGGCGAACACTGAAGCTTTCTTT.

This chain uses TRBV4-2 with TRBJ2-5; TRBD1 agrees at 9 bases. V was clipped by 4 bases and J by 0 bases; unmatched bases: 6. Looked up from germline, CDR1 is LGHNA and CDR2 is YNFKEQ. This CDR3 region has 16 residues. CDR3: CASSLRGDRDQETQYF. CDR3 nucleotide sequence: TGTGCCAGCAGCCTGAGGGGGGACAGGGACCAAGAGACCCAGTACTTC.

In this sample, this clonotype turned up many times. J is TRBJ2-1 and V is TRBV29-1; D might be TRBD2 (6 bases). The CDR3 contains 15 residues. The ends were cut back, 0 bases at V and 10 bases at J, with 19 bases in the middle. Germline CDR1 SQVTM, CDR2 ANQGSEA. In nucleotides, the CDR3 is TGCAGCGTTGAAGATAGCGTTGGGTCGACTAGGGAGCAGTTCTTC. Protein: CSVEDSVGSTREQFF.

This clonotype was observed a handful of times. The rearrangement links TRBV20-1 to TRBJ2-7; 15 bases are a match to TRBD2. The CDR3 covers 17 residues. J gave up 2 bases and V 4 bases, and 9 bases lay outside the gene matches. CDR1 is DFQATT, CDR2 SNEGSKA, per germline (reference sequence). The CDR3 nucleotides are TGCAGTGCTAAAAGGACTAGCGGGAGGGCCCATACCTACGAGCAGTACTTC. Its protein is CSAKRTSGRAHTYEQYF.

This chain uses TRBV24-1 with TRBJ2-3, with 8 positions matching TRBD1. CDR3 length: 15 amino acids. Germline V gives CDR1 KGHDR, CDR2 SFDVKD. V dropped 3 bases and J dropped 1; count of bases not matched to a gene: 2. The CDR3 nucleotides are TGTGCCACCAGTGATGTGGACAGGGGCACAGATACGCAGTATTTT. It specifies CATSDVDRGTDTQYF.

The chain couples TRBV29-1 to TRBJ1-2; 9 bases align to TRBD1. This CDR3 is 15 amino acids long. V dropped 8 bases and J dropped 1; count of bases not matched to a gene: 11. Per the germline V gene, CDR1 is SQVTM and CDR2 is ANQGSEA. The CDR3 is CSSLFRDRDNYGYTF. The CDR3 DNA reads TGCAGCTCCCTATTCCGGGACAGGGATAACTATGGCTACACCTTC.

The V gene is TRBV20-1, the J gene TRBJ2-4, with TRBD2 matching over 8 bases. Judging by the DNA end, TRBJ2-7 fits better; the J call may be wrong. This CDR3 is 14 amino acids long. Germline assignment: CDR1 DFQATT and CDR2 SNEGSKA (reference sequence). CDR3 DNA sequence: TGCAGTGCTCCGAGCGGGGGAGCATCCTACGAGCAGTACTTC. It is translated as CSAPSGGASYEQYF.

CDR3 sequence reads: CSVLAGGPGQFF. CDR3 nucleotide sequence: TGCAGCGTATTAGCGGGGGGGCCGGGGCAGTTCTTC. The chain uses TRBV29-1 and TRBJ2-1, with TRBD2 matching 11 bases. This CDR3 is 12 amino acids long. Germline CDR1 is SQVTM and CDR2 is ANQGSEA. The V and J ends lost 6 bases and 12 bases, in that order; junction bases with no gene match: 7.

This clonotype came up a few times. The chain carries TRBV7-3 and TRBJ2-7, with 7 bases matching TRBD1. The end of the DNA aligns better with TRBJ2-5, so the J call may be wrong. The V gene's germline CDR1 is SGHTA and CDR2 FQGTGA. The CDR3 contains 15 residues. The CDR3 region has the DNA TGTGCCAGCAGCCCGATGACAGGGACGGGAGAGACCCAGTACTTC. The encoded protein is CASSPMTGTGETQYF.

This clonotype was counted between two and nine times. The chain links TRBV2 to TRBJ1-2; weak D call: TRBD1 (5 bases). Germline values: CDR1 SNHLY, CDR2 FYNNEI. There are 15 residues in the CDR3. V was clipped by 2 bases and J by 5 bases, with 15 bases between them. CDR3 DNA sequence: TGTGCCAGCAGTGAAATTGTACAGGCGTTTTATGGCTACACCTTC. Translated: CASSEIVQAFYGYTF.